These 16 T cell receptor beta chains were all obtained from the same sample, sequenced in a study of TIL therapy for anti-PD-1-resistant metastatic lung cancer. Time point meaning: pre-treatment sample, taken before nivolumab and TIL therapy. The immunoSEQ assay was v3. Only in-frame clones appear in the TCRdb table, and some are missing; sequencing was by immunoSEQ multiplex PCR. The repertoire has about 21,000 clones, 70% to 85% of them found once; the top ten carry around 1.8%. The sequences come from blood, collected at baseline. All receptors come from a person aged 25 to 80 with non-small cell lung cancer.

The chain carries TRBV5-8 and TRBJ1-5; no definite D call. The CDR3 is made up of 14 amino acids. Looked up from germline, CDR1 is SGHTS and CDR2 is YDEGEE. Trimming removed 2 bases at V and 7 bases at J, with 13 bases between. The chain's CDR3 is CASSFLWGNQPQHF. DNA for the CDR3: TGTGCCAGCAGCTTCCTTTGGGGAAACCAGCCCCAGCATTTT.

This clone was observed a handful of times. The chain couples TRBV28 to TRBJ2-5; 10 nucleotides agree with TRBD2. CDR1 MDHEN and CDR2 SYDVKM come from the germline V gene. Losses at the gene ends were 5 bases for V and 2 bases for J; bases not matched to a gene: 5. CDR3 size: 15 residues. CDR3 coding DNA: TGTGCCAGCAGTGGCCTAGCGGGGGCACAAGAGACCCAGTACTTC. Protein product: CASSGLAGAQETQYF.

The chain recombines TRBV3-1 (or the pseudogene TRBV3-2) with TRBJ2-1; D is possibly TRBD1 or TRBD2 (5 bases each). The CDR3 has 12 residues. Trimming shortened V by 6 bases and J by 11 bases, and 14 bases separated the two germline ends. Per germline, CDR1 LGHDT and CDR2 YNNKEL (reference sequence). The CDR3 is CASRLTEGQQFF. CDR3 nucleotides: TGTGCCAGCAGGCTCACCGAGGGACAGCAGTTCTTC.

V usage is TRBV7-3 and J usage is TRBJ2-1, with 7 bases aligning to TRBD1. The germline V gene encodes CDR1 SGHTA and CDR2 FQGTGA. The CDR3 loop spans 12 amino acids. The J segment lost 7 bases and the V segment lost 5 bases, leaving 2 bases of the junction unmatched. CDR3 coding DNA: TGTGCCAGCAGCCCGACAGGGAATGAGCAGTTCTTC. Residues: CASSPTGNEQFF.

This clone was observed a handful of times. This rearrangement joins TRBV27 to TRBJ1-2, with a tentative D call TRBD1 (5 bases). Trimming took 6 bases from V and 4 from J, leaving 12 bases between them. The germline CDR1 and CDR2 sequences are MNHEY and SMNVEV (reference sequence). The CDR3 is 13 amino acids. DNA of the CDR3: TGTGCCAGCAGACGGGACGGAATCTATGGCTACACCTTC. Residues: CASRRDGIYGYTF.

The chain's CDR3 is CASSPIQASSYNSPLHF. The CDR3 DNA is TGTGCCAGCTCACCAATACAGGCGAGCTCCTATAATTCACCCCTCCACTTT. The J gene is TRBJ1-6, the V gene TRBV18; D is possibly TRBD1 (5 bases). V dropped 2 bases and J dropped 0 bases, with 11 bases sitting between them. Germline V gene lookup returns CDR1 KGHSH and CDR2 LQKENI. The CDR3 length is 17 residues.

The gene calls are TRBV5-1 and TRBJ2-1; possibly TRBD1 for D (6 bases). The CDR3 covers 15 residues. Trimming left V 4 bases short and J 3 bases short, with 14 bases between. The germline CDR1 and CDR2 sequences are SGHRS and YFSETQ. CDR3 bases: TGCGCCAGCAGCCCAGACGGGACACGCTACAATGAGCAGTTCTTC. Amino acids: CASSPDGTRYNEQFF.

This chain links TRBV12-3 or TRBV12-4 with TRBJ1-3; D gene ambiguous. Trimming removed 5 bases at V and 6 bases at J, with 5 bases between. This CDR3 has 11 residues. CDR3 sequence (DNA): TGTGCCAGCAGTGCCCTAAACACCATATATTTT. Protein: CASSALNTIYF.

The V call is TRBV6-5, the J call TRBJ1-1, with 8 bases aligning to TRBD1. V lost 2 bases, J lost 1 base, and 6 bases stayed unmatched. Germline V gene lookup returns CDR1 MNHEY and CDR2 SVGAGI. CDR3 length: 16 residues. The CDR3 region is CASSYVQTGENTEAFF. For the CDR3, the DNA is TGTGCCAGCAGTTACGTACAGACAGGGGAGAACACTGAAGCTTTCTTT.

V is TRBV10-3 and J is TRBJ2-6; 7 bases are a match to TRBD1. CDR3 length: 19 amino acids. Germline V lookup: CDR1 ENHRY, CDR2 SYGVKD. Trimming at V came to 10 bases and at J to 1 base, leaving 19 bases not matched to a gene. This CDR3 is CATKEGEGQARSGANVLTF. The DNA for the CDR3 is TGTGCCACGAAGGAAGGGGAAGGACAGGCGAGATCTGGGGCCAACGTCCTGACTTTC.

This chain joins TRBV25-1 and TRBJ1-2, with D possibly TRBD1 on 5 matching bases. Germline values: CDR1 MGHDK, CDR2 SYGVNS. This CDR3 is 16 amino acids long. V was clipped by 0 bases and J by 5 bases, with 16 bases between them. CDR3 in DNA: TGTGCCAGCAGTGAATATTTAGGGGAACAGGATTATGGCTACACCTTC. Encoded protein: CASSEYLGEQDYGYTF.

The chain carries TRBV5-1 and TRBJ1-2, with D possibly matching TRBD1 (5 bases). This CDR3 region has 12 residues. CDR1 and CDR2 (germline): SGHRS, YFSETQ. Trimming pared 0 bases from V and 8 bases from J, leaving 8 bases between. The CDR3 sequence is CASSLEGEGYTF. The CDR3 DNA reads TGCGCCAGCAGCTTGGAAGGGGAGGGCTACACCTTC.

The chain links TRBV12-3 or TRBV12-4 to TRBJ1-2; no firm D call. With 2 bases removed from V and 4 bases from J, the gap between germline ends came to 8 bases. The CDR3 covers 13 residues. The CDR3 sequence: CASSLSRGYGYTF. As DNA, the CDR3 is TGTGCCAGCAGTTTATCTCGTGGCTATGGCTACACCTTC.

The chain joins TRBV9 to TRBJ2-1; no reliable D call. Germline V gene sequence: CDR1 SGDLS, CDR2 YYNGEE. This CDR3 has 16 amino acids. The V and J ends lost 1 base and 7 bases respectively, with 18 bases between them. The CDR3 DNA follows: TGTGCCAGCAGCGTAAGATCCGTTAGCTCTGGGAATGAGCAGTTCTTC. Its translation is CASSVRSVSSGNEQFF.

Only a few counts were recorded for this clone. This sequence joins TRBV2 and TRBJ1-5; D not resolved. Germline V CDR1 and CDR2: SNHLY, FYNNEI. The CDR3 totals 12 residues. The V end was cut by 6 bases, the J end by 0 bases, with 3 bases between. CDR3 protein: CASSLSNQPQHF. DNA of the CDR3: TGTGCCAGCAGCCTTAGCAATCAGCCCCAGCATTTT.

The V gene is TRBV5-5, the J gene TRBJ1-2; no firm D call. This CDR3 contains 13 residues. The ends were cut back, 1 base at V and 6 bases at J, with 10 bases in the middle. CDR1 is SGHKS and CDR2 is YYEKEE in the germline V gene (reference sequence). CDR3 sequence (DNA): TGTGCCAGCAGCTTGTTTCAGGTCGATGGCTACACCTTC. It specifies CASSLFQVDGYTF.